Following are 32 T cell receptor beta chains from one sample sequenced in a study of blood T cell repertoires in COVID-19. The assay was immunoSEQ multiplex PCR, and TCRdb's table has in-frame clones only and misses some. The sample has about 110,000 clones; around three quarters are singletons. The sequencing input was peripheral blood. These receptors were taken from a woman aged 55 to 70 with acute or convalescent COVID-19.

The chain recombines TRBV19 with TRBJ2-3; perhaps TRBD2 as D (6 bases). The germline gives CDR1 LNHDA, CDR2 SQIVND (reference sequence). Trimming shortened V by 5 bases and J by 1 base, and 31 bases separated the two germline ends. The CDR3 is 21 residues long. The CDR3 DNA is TGTGCCAGTAGTGCAACGACGGGACGCCCTGGGGGGAAAAGGGGCACAGATACGCAGTATTTT. As protein: CASSATTGRPGGKRGTDTQYF.

The chain couples TRBV30 to TRBJ2-2, with D possibly TRBD2 on 6 matching bases. Trimming pared 3 bases from V and 3 bases from J, leaving 8 bases between. Germline V gene sequence: CDR1 GTSNPN, CDR2 SVGIG (reference sequence). The CDR3 has 13 amino acids. CDR3 bases: TGTGCCTGGAGGTGGGGGGACACCGGGGAGCTGTTTTTT. Amino acids: CAWRWGDTGELFF.

The chain has TRBV7-3 and TRBJ2-3; a possible D gene is TRBD2 (5 bases). Trimming removed 2 bases from V and 2 bases from J, with 8 bases in between. CDR3 length equals 14 residues. Germline CDR1 and CDR2: SGHTA and FQGTGA. CDR3 in amino acids: CASSLGGYTDTQYF. CDR3 DNA sequence: TGTGCCAGCAGCTTAGGAGGATACACAGATACGCAGTATTTT.

The chain employs TRBV2 and TRBJ2-1; TRBD1 aligns across 7 bases. The CDR3 sequence is 18 residues long. Trimming took 3 bases from V and 4 from J; bases not matched to a gene: 15. The V gene's germline CDR1 is SNHLY and CDR2 FYNNEI. The CDR3 loop reads CASSDLAWWDRNYNEQFF. Written as DNA, the CDR3 is TGTGCCAGCAGTGACCTGGCTTGGTGGGACAGAAATTACAATGAGCAGTTCTTC.

This clone was observed a handful of times. The chain is built from TRBV5-6 and TRBJ1-2, with TRBD1 matching 9 bases. Germline V lookup: CDR1 SGHDT, CDR2 YYEEEE. This CDR3 spans 17 amino acids. V shed 3 bases, J shed 0 bases, and the junction held 9 bases outside the gene matches. The DNA for the CDR3 is TGTGCCAGCAGCTGGAGACAGGGGGGAATGGCTAACTATGGCTACACCTTC. Protein product: CASSWRQGGMANYGYTF. Filled out from reference TRBV5-6 and TRBJ1-2, the complete variable domain reads DAGVTQSPTHLIKTRGQQVTLRCSPKSGHDTVSWYQQALGQGPQFIFQYYEEEERQRGNFPDRFSGHQFPNYSSELNVNALLLGDSALYLCASSWRQGGMANYGYTFGSGTRLTVV.

DNA of the CDR3: TGTGCCAGCAGCTTAGCGCTCCCGGGGGGGCCCCCTGAGCAGTTCTTC. Amino acids: CASSLALPGGPPEQFF. The genes are TRBV7-2 and TRBJ2-1; TRBD2 matches 8 bases. This CDR3 contains 16 residues. V gave up 0 bases and J gave up 9 bases; unmatched junction bases: 10. Germline assignment: CDR1 SGHTA and CDR2 FQGNSA.

The sample holds a few counts of this clone. V usage is TRBV6-2 or TRBV6-3 and J usage is TRBJ1-1; 7 bases are a match to TRBD1. CDR1 is MNHEY and CDR2 is SVGEGT in the germline V gene. V gave up 5 bases and J gave up 6 bases; unmatched junction bases: 3. The length of the CDR3 is 12 residues. CDR3: CASSDRVPEAFF. Here the CDR3 DNA reads TGTGCCAGCAGTGACAGGGTACCTGAAGCTTTCTTT.

The chain couples TRBV24-1 to TRBJ1-2; D possibly corresponds to TRBD1 (6 bases). V was trimmed by 7 bases and J by 7 bases, leaving 15 bases between them. The length of the CDR3 is 13 residues. Germline V gene sequence: CDR1 KGHDR, CDR2 SFDVKD. For the CDR3, the DNA is TGTGCCACCAGCCTCGGACAGATGGGTGGCTACACCTTC. This translates into CATSLGQMGGYTF.

The chain recombines TRBV7-2 with TRBJ2-4, with 7 positions matching TRBD2. CDR3 length: 17 residues. V shed 1 base and J 3 bases; nucleotides not matched to a gene: 9. CDR1 and CDR2 from the germline V gene are SGHTA and FQGNSA. The CDR3 loop is CASSLVGGGGGKNIQYF. The CDR3 nucleotides read TGTGCCAGCAGCTTAGTTGGCGGGGGAGGTGGCAAAAACATTCAGTACTTC.

The rearrangement links TRBV28 to TRBJ1-5, with 10 nucleotides matching TRBD1. Germline CDR1 MDHEN, CDR2 SYDVKM. V shed 6 bases, J shed 0 bases, and the junction held 2 bases outside the gene matches. This CDR3 has 15 amino acids. CDR3 in amino acids: CASRGTGDSNQPQHF. The CDR3 region has the DNA TGTGCCAGCAGGGGGACAGGGGATAGCAATCAGCCCCAGCATTTT.

This clone has a single count. This sequence joins TRBV27 and TRBJ1-6, with 8 bases that match TRBD1. The germline V gene encodes CDR1 MNHEY and CDR2 SMNVEV (reference sequence). This CDR3 region has 16 residues. V trimming: 6 bases; J trimming: 3 bases; junction bases outside the gene matches: 7. Here the CDR3 DNA reads TGTGCCAGCAGGCCCCCCGGGACAGGCTATAATTCACCCCTCCACTTT. Translation: CASRPPGTGYNSPLHF.

The rearrangement uses TRBV15 and TRBJ1-4, with D tentatively TRBD1 (5 bases). CDR1 is LNHNV, CDR2 YYDKDF, per germline (reference sequence). CDR3 size: 16 residues. V dropped 0 bases and J dropped 7 bases, with 15 bases sitting between them. This CDR3 is CATSRDSLGGTEKLFF. In DNA form, the CDR3 reads TGTGCCACCAGCAGAGATTCCTTAGGCGGGACTGAAAAACTGTTTTTT.

This chain uses TRBV19 with TRBJ1-1; the match to TRBD1 covers 8 bases. The length of the CDR3 is 13 residues. CDR1 and CDR2 from the germline V gene are LNHDA and SQIVND (reference sequence). V shed 3 bases, J shed 4 bases, and the junction held 1 base outside the gene matches. CDR3 DNA: TGTGCCAGTAGTATCACAGGGGGCACTGAAGCTTTCTTT. Residues: CASSITGGTEAFF.

The chain uses TRBV11-3 and TRBJ1-2; 7 bases fit TRBD1. The V segment lost 5 bases and the J segment 3 bases; nucleotides outside the gene matches: 6. Germline CDR1 is SGHNT and CDR2 is YENEEA. This CDR3 is built from 14 residues. For the CDR3, the DNA is TGTGCCAGCAGCACGGGGACAGCTTACTATGGCTACACCTTC. Its translation is CASSTGTAYYGYTF.

The rearrangement links TRBV7-2 to TRBJ1-1, with D uncertain. The CDR3 totals 14 residues. CDR1 and CDR2 from the germline V gene are SGHTA and FQGNSA. V was cut by 1 base and J by 1 base, with 7 bases left in between. The CDR3 nucleotides read TGTGCCAGCAGCTTAGGTAGCCAGAACACTGAAGCTTTCTTT. It translates to CASSLGSQNTEAFF. The whole variable domain, filled in from reference TRBV7-2 and TRBJ1-1, reads GAGVSQSPSNKVTEKGKDVELRCDPISGHTALYWYRQSLGQGLEFLIYFQGNSAPDKSGLPSDRFSAERTGGSVSTLTIQRTQQEDSAVYLCASSLGSQNTEAFFGQGTRLTVV.

V usage is TRBV4-3 and J usage is TRBJ1-6; D may be TRBD1 (5 bases). This CDR3 is built from 16 residues. Trimming took 0 bases from V and 9 from J, leaving 15 bases between them. Germline V gives CDR1 LGHNA, CDR2 YSLEER. For the CDR3, the DNA is TGCGCCAGCAGCCAAGAGGGGCTCCCTGTCGGTTCACCCCTCCACTTT. The encoded protein is CASSQEGLPVGSPLHF.

This chain connects TRBV18 to TRBJ2-3; a weak D match, TRBD1 (7 bases). CDR3 length: 19 residues. Trimming removed 0 bases at V and 0 bases at J, with 19 bases between. CDR1 KGHSH and CDR2 LQKENI come from the germline V gene. The CDR3 coding sequence is TGTGCCAGCTCACCACCGAAGGGCAGGGGGACTTCTAGCACAGATACGCAGTATTTT. This codes for CASSPPKGRGTSSTDTQYF. Using reference TRBV18 and TRBJ2-3 for the parts outside the CDR3, the full variable domain is NAGVMQNPRHLVRRRGQEARLRCSPMKGHSHVYWYRQLPEEGLKFMVYLQKENIIDESGMPKERFSAEFPKEGPSILRIQQVVRGDSAAYFCASSPPKGRGTSSTDTQYFGPGTRLTVL.

The chain has TRBV18 and TRBJ1-1, with D maybe TRBD1 (6 bases). CDR1 and CDR2 (germline): KGHSH, LQKENI. The CDR3 consists of 13 residues. Trimming took 6 bases from V and 4 from J, leaving 12 bases between them. The CDR3 DNA follows: TGTGCCAGCTCGGAGGGGGGGCCCACTGAAGCTTTCTTT. Its protein product is CASSEGGPTEAFF. Using reference TRBV18 and TRBJ1-1 for the parts outside the CDR3, the full variable domain is NAGVMQNPRHLVRRRGQEARLRCSPMKGHSHVYWYRQLPEEGLKFMVYLQKENIIDESGMPKERFSAEFPKEGPSILRIQQVVRGDSAAYFCASSEGGPTEAFFGQGTRLTVV.

The CDR3 nucleotides are TGTGCCAGCAGGGACGCCAGCGCGGGTAATTCACCCCTCCACTTT. Its protein is CASRDASAGNSPLHF. This chain uses TRBV2 with TRBJ1-6; D not resolved. The germline CDR1 and CDR2 sequences are SNHLY and FYNNEI. This CDR3 is 15 amino acids long. Trimming took off 6 bases at V and 6 bases at J, with 15 bases between the two ends.

The V gene is TRBV5-1, the J gene TRBJ1-6, with a possible D match to TRBD1 (6 bases). Germline values: CDR1 SGHRS, CDR2 YFSETQ. V gave up 4 bases and J gave up 10 bases, with 15 bases separating them. CDR3 length: 14 amino acids. The CDR3 loop reads CASSKEQGGSPLHF. CDR3 DNA: TGCGCCAGCAGCAAAGAACAGGGTGGCTCACCCCTCCACTTT. The complete variable domain, with remaining parts taken from reference TRBV5-1 and TRBJ1-6, reads KAGVTQTPRYLIKTRGQQVTLSCSPISGHRSVSWYQQTPGQGLQFLFEYFSETQRNKGNFPGRFSGRQFSNSRSEMNVSTLELGDSALYLCASSKEQGGSPLHFGNGTRLTVT.

The gene calls are TRBV10-3 and TRBJ2-1; 11 bases are shared with TRBD1. The germline CDR1 and CDR2 sequences are ENHRY and SYGVKD. CDR3 length: 16 residues. J gave up 8 bases and V 2 bases, and 8 bases lay outside the gene matches. CDR3 coding DNA: TGTGCCATCAGTGAGACGTCCGGGACAGGGGGGCATGAGCAGTTCTTC. Translation: CAISETSGTGGHEQFF.

A word on this clone: Within the sample, other DNA sequences also encode this same CDR3. The chain joins TRBV30 to TRBJ1-6, with D unresolved. The germline V gene has CDR1 GTSNPN and CDR2 SVGIG (reference sequence). Trimming stripped 4 bases from V and 7 bases from J, with 14 bases between. The CDR3 has 14 residues. DNA of the CDR3: TGTGCCTGGAAGGGAGCCTCAGGAAATTCACCCCTCCACTTT. It is translated as CAWKGASGNSPLHF. Full variable domain (remainder filled in from reference TRBV30 and TRBJ1-6): SQTIHQWPATLVQPVGSPLSLECTVEGTSNPNLYWYRQAAGRGLQLLFYSVGIGQISSEVPQNLSASRPQDRQFILSSKKLLLSDSGFYLCAWKGASGNSPLHFGNGTRLTVT.

The rearrangement links TRBV11-2 to TRBJ1-2, with unresolved D. Germline CDR1 SGHAT, CDR2 FQNNGV. Trimming pared 2 bases from V and 1 base from J, leaving 11 bases between. This CDR3 comprises 15 residues. CDR3 protein: CASSLSSGFNYGYTF. The CDR3 bases are TGTGCCAGCAGCTTATCCTCGGGGTTTAACTATGGCTACACCTTC.

The rearrangement joins TRBV6-5 to TRBJ1-2; 8 bases line up with TRBD1. This CDR3 has 16 amino acids. Trimming took 2 bases from V and 3 from J; bases not matched to a gene: 8. Germline V CDR1 and CDR2: MNHEY, SVGAGI. CDR3 nucleotides: TGTGCCAGCAGTTACAGAGGTGGACAGGGCCACTATGGCTACACCTTC. Amino acids: CASSYRGGQGHYGYTF.

The rearrangement joins TRBV6-1 to TRBJ1-2, with 7 bases lining up with TRBD1. V lost 2 bases and J lost 4; bases outside the gene matches: 10. Looked up from germline, CDR1 is MNHNS and CDR2 is SASEGT. The CDR3 spans 16 residues. CDR3 amino acids: CASSENVLGQSYGYTF. In DNA form, the CDR3 reads TGTGCCAGCAGTGAAAACGTCTTGGGACAGAGCTATGGCTACACCTTC.

The chain uses TRBV28 and TRBJ2-4, with 9 bases identical to TRBD1. In germline, CDR1 is MDHEN, CDR2 SYDVKM. There are 18 residues in the CDR3. Trimming cost V 6 bases and J 0 bases; bases outside gene matches: 12. The CDR3 DNA reads as TGTGCCAGCAGCGGAAACCCCGGGACAGGGAAAGCCAAAAACATTCAGTACTTC. Translated: CASSGNPGTGKAKNIQYF. The variable domain in full, with the rest retrieved from reference TRBV28 and TRBJ2-4, is DVKVTQSSRYLVKRTGEKVFLECVQDMDHENMFWYRQDPGLGLRLIYFSYDVKMKEKGDIPEGYSVSREKKERFSLILESASTNQTSMYLCASSGNPGTGKAKNIQYFGAGTRLSVL.

This clone was seen only once. V is TRBV3-1 (or the pseudogene TRBV3-2) and J is TRBJ1-1, with D possibly TRBD1 on 5 matching bases. The CDR3 is 12 amino acids. Germline V gives CDR1 LGHDT, CDR2 YNNKEL (reference sequence). V lost 4 bases, J lost 7 bases, and 10 bases lay in between. The CDR3 protein is CASSRGQIEAFF. In nucleotides, the CDR3 is TGTGCCAGCAGCCGTGGACAAATTGAAGCTTTCTTT.

V usage is TRBV10-2 and J usage is TRBJ2-7; tentatively, D is TRBD1 (5 bases). Trimming cost V 5 bases and J 0 bases, with 11 bases left between them. Per the germline V gene, CDR1 is WSHSY and CDR2 is SAAADI. This CDR3 region has 14 residues. The CDR3 DNA reads TGCGCCAGCAGTAACACAGGTCTCTCCTACGAGCAGTACTTC. This translates into CASSNTGLSYEQYF.

The chain joins TRBV27 to TRBJ2-6, with a weak D call TRBD2 (6 bases). Trimming cost V 10 bases and J 2 bases, with 12 bases left between them. The CDR3 runs to 14 residues. Germline CDR1 and CDR2: MNHEY and SMNVEV (reference sequence). The CDR3 region is CATKLATGANVLTF. CDR3 DNA: TGTGCCACCAAACTAGCTACTGGGGCCAACGTCCTGACTTTC.

The chain carries TRBV2 and TRBJ2-7, with TRBD1 matching over 7 bases. Germline CDR1 is SNHLY and CDR2 is FYNNEI. J lost 1 base, V lost 2 bases, and 5 bases had no gene match. The CDR3 is 15 amino acids. The CDR3 loop reads CASSEQGVGSYEQYF. The CDR3 coding sequence is TGTGCCAGCAGTGAACAGGGGGTAGGATCCTACGAGCAGTACTTC.

The chain is built from TRBV11-2 and TRBJ2-7; the D gene is possibly TRBD1 (5 bases). The CDR3 loop spans 14 amino acids. Germline V gives CDR1 SGHAT, CDR2 FQNNGV. Trimming removed 3 bases from V and 2 bases from J, with 11 bases in between. CDR3 region: CASSLSDSPYEQYF. The CDR3 DNA is TGTGCCAGCAGCTTGAGTGACAGTCCCTACGAGCAGTACTTC.

The chain links TRBV3-1 (or the pseudogene TRBV3-2) to TRBJ1-2; TRBD1 matches at 11 bases. The CDR3 spans 18 residues. Trimming took 4 bases from V and 7 from J; bases not matched to a gene: 17. The germline V gene has CDR1 LGHDT and CDR2 YNNKEL (reference sequence). The DNA of the CDR3 is TGTGCCAGCAGCCCGCGGGGGACAGGGGGGTACAGGACTGGTGGCTACACCTTC. It codes for CASSPRGTGGYRTGGYTF.